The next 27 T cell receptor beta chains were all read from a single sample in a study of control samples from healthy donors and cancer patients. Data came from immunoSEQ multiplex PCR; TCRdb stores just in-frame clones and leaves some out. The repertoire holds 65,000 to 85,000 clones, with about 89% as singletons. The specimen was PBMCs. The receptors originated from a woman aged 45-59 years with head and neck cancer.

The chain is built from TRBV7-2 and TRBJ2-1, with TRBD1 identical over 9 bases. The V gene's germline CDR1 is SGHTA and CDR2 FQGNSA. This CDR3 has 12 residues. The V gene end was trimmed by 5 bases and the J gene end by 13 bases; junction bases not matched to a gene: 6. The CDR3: CASSPTGGRQFF. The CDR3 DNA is TGTGCCAGCAGCCCCACAGGGGGCCGTCAGTTCTTC.

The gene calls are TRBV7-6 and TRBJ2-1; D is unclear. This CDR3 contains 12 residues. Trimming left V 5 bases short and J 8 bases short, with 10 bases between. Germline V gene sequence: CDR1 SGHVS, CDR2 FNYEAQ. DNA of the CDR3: TGTGCCAGCAGCCCGTATGAGGATGAGCAGTTCTTC. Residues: CASSPYEDEQFF. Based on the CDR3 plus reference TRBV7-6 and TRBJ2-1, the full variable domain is GAGVSQSPRYKVTKRGQDVALRCDPISGHVSLYWYRQALGQGPEFLTYFNYEAQQDKSGLPNDRFSAERPEGSISTLTIQRTEQRDSAMYRCASSPYEDEQFFGPGTRLTVL.

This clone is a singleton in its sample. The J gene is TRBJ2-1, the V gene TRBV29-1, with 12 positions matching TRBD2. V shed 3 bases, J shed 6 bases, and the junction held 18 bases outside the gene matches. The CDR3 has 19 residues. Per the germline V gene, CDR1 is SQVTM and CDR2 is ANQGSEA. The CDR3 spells CSVDISGGLAGLLPNEQFF. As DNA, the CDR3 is TGCAGCGTTGATATAAGTGGGGGACTAGCGGGCCTTCTTCCCAATGAGCAGTTCTTC.

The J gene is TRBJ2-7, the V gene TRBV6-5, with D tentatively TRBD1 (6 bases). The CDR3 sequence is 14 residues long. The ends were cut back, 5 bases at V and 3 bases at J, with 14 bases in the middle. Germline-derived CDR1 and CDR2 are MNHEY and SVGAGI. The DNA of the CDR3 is TGTGCCAGCAGTCACGCCGGGACAAACTACGAGCAGTACTTC. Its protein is CASSHAGTNYEQYF.

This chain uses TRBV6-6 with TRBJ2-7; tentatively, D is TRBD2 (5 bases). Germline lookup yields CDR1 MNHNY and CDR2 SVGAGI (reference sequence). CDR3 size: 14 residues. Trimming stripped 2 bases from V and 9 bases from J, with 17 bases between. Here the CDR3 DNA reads TGTGCCAGCAGTTACCAACCCAGCCTGGCGGGGCAGTACTTC. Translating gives CASSYQPSLAGQYF.

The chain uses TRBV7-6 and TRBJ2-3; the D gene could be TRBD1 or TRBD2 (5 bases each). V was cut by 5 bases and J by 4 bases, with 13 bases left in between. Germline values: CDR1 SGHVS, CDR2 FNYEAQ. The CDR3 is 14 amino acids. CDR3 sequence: CASSPSGGADTQYF. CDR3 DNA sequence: TGTGCCAGCAGCCCAAGTGGGGGTGCAGATACGCAGTATTTT.

This CDR3 reads CASKAGQGLETQYF. The DNA for the CDR3 is TGTGCCAGCAAAGCGGGACAGGGGTTAGAGACCCAGTACTTC. This chain uses TRBV6-5 with TRBJ2-5; 10 bases agree with TRBD1. V shed 7 bases and J 4 bases; nucleotides not matched to a gene: 6. This CDR3 has 14 residues. Per germline, CDR1 MNHEY and CDR2 SVGAGI.

The CDR3 spells CAISESATRPYGYTF. The CDR3 DNA reads as TGTGCCATCAGTGAGTCGGCCACACGGCCCTATGGCTACACCTTC. The V call is TRBV10-3, the J call TRBJ1-2; D gene unclear. CDR3 length: 15 amino acids. Germline V gene lookup returns CDR1 ENHRY and CDR2 SYGVKD. V was cut by 0 bases and J by 4 bases, with 12 bases left in between.

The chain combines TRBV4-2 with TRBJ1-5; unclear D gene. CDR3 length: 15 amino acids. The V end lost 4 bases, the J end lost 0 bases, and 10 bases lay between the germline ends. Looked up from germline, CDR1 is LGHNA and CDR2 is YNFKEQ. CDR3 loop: CASSLGRDSNQPQHF. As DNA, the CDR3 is TGTGCCAGCAGCCTAGGGCGGGATAGCAATCAGCCCCAGCATTTT.

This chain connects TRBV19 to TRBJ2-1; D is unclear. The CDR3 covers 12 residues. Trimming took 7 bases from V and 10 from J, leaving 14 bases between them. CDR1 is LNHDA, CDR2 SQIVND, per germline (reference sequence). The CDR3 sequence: CASMGPRWEQFF. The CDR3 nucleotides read TGTGCCAGTATGGGTCCTCGTTGGGAGCAGTTCTTC.

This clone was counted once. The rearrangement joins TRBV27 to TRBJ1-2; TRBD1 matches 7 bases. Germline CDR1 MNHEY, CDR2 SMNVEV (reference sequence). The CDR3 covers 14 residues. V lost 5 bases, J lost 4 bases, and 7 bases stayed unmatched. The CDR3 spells CASSPEDRIYGYTF. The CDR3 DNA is TGTGCCAGCAGTCCCGAGGACAGGATCTATGGCTACACCTTC.

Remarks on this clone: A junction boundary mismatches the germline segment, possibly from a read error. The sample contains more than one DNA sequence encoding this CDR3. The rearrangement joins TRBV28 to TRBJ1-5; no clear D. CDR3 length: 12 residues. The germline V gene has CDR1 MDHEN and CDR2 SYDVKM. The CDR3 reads CASKGTNQPQHF. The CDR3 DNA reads TGTGCCAGCAAAGGCACCAATCAGCCTCAGCATTTT.

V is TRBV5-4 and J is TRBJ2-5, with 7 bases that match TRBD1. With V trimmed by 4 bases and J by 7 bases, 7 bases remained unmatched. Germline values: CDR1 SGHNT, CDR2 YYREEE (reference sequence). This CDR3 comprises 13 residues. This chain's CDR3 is CASSARDSGTQYF. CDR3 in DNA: TGTGCCAGCAGCGCTCGGGACAGTGGGACCCAGTACTTC.

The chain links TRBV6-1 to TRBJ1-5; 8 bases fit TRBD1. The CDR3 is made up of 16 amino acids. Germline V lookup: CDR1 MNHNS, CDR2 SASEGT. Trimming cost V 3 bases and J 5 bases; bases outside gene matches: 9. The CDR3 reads CASSEASGGGYQPQHF. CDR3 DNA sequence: TGTGCCAGCAGTGAGGCGTCAGGGGGCGGGTATCAGCCCCAGCATTTT.

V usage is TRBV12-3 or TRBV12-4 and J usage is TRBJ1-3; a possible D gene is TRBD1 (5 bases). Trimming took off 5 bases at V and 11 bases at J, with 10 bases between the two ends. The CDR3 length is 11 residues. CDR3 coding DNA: TGTGCCAGCAGTCGGGGGTACGCCATATATTTT. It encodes CASSRGYAIYF.

The CDR3 protein is CASSYSIGGSAYEQYF. In DNA, the CDR3 is TGTGCCAGCAGTTACTCGATAGGAGGCAGCGCCTACGAGCAGTACTTC. The rearrangement links TRBV6-5 to TRBJ2-7, with D possibly matching TRBD2 (5 bases). The V end was cut by 0 bases, the J end by 2 bases, with 14 bases between. CDR1 and CDR2 from the germline V gene are MNHEY and SVGAGI. CDR3 size: 16 residues.

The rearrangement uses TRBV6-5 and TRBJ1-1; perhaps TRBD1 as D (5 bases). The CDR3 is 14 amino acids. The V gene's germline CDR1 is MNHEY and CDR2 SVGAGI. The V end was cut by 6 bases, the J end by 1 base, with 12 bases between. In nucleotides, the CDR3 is TGTGCCAGCAGCCGGGACCCCGAGAACACTGAAGCTTTCTTT. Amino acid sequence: CASSRDPENTEAFF.

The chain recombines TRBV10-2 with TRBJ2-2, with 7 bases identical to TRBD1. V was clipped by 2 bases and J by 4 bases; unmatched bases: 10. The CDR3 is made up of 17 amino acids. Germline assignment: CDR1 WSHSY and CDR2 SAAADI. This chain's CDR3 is CASSERRGRGSTGELFF. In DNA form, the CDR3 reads TGCGCCAGCAGTGAGCGAAGGGGGCGTGGGAGCACCGGGGAGCTGTTTTTT.

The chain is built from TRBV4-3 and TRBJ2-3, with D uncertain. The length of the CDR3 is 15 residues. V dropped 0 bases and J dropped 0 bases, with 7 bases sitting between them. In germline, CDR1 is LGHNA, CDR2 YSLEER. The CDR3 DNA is TGCGCCAGCAGCCAAGATATCCGGAGCACAGATACGCAGTATTTT. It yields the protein CASSQDIRSTDTQYF.

The CDR3 DNA is TGTGCCAGCAGTCGGGGACAGAGAGCCGAAAAACTGTTTTTT. Translating gives CASSRGQRAEKLFF. The chain recombines TRBV27 with TRBJ1-4, with 7 bases aligning to TRBD1. The V and J ends lost 5 bases and 8 bases, in that order; junction bases with no gene match: 8. Germline V gives CDR1 MNHEY, CDR2 SMNVEV (reference sequence). The CDR3 has 14 amino acids.

The CDR3 protein is CASSEGGINTGELFF. The DNA for the CDR3 is TGTGCCAGCAGTGAGGGGGGAATAAACACCGGGGAGCTGTTTTTT. The gene calls are TRBV2 and TRBJ2-2; D is possibly TRBD2 (6 bases). V lost 3 bases and J lost 2, with 10 bases in between. Germline assignment: CDR1 SNHLY and CDR2 FYNNEI. The CDR3 length is 15 residues.

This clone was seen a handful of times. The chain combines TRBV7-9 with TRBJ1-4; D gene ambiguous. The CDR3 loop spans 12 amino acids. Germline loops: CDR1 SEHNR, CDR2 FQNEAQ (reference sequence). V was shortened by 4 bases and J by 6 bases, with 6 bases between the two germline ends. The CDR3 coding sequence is TGTGCCAGCAGCTCCGTAGATGAAAAACTGTTTTTT. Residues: CASSSVDEKLFF.

In nucleotides, the CDR3 is TGTGCCAGCAGCCAAGAACTGCTGGGGGGTTCCGGCTACACCTTC. Amino acid sequence: CASSQELLGGSGYTF. The V call is TRBV3-1 (or the pseudogene TRBV3-2), the J call TRBJ1-2, with D perhaps TRBD1 (5 bases). Germline values: CDR1 LGHDT, CDR2 YNNKEL (reference sequence). V lost 0 bases to trimming and J lost 8 bases, with 16 bases between them. The CDR3 covers 15 residues.

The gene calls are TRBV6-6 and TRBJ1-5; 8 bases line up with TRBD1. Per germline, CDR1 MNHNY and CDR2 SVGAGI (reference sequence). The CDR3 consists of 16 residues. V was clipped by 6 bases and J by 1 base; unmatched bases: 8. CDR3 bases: TGTGCCAGCAGCCCCCTGGGACAGGCAAGCAATCAGCCCCAGCATTTT. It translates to CASSPLGQASNQPQHF.

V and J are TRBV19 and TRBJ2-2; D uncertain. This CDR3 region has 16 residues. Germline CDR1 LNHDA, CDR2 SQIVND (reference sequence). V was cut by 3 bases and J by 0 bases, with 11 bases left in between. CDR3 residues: CASSIYGFANTGELFF. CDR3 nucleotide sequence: TGTGCCAGTAGTATTTACGGGTTCGCGAACACCGGGGAGCTGTTTTTT.

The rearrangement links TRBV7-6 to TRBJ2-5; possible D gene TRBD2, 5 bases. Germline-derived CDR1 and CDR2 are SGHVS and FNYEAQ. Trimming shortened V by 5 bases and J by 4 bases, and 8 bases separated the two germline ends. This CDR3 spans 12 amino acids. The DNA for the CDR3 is TGTGCCAGCAGCCCTGAGGGAGAGACCCAGTACTTC. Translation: CASSPEGETQYF.

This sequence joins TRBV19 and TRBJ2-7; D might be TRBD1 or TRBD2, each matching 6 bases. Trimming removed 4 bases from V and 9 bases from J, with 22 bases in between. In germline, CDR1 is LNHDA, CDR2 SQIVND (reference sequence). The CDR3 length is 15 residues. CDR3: CASSTNGGGSGGQYF. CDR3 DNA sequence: TGTGCCAGTAGTACGAACGGGGGCGGCTCAGGAGGGCAGTACTTC.